The present entry profiles one TCR beta chain with its context. A much larger clone is a single base away; this may be a read error. The CDR3 is made up of 13 amino acids. The germline CDR1 and CDR2 sequences are SGHDT and YYEEEE. From RNA transcripts, TCR beta CDR3 regions were amplified. Researchers ran a first-round RT-PCR on the TCR CDR3 using the HTBI primer set. TCRdb ran MiXCR on the multiplex PCR reads and lists one entry per CDR3 protein. Here the sample spans roughly 550,000 distinct CDR3 sequences, roughly 16% being singletons. These data come from a study of T cells in Graves' hyperthyroidism and ophthalmopathy. Study information: Before treatment of any kind, peripheral blood was taken at initial diagnosis.

Active moderate-to-severe ophthalmopathy, Clinical Activity Score at least 3, NOSPECS at least 4, under 3 months' duration. Patients showing uncontrolled infection, other autoimmune disease, pregnancy or lactation were ineligible. On the basis of clinical symptoms, serum thyroxine and TRAb, thyroid ultrasound and orbital computed tomography, diagnoses were made. The V gene is TRBV5-6, the J gene TRBJ2-3; D remains ambiguous. The specimen was blood. This clonotype originated in a woman aged 25 to 39 with Graves' ophthalmopathy. Here the CDR3 DNA reads TGTGTCAGCAGCTCGGGCTTCACAGATACGCAGTATTTT. Amino acids: CVSSSGFTDTQYF.